The 26 T cell receptor beta chains below all came from one sample that was sequenced in a study of shared T cell receptors in the human thymus. Measured with immunoSEQ multiplex PCR; TCRdb has only the in-frame clones, and not every one. There are about 380,000 clones in the sample; 95% occur only once, and 0.015% to 0.025% lies in the top ten. Material: thymocytes. The receptors originated from a human donor.

This chain connects TRBV19 to TRBJ1-4; maybe TRBD1 (6 bases). Looked up from germline, CDR1 is LNHDA and CDR2 is SQIVND (reference sequence). Trimming shortened V by 5 bases and J by 0 bases, and 13 bases separated the two germline ends. This CDR3 is 16 amino acids long. Here the CDR3 reads CASSSRDTTTNEKLFF. CDR3 coding DNA: TGTGCCAGTAGTTCCCGGGACACCACAACTAATGAAAAACTGTTTTTT.

The rearrangement uses TRBV28 and TRBJ2-3; the match to TRBD2 covers 14 bases. V dropped 3 bases and J dropped 4; count of bases not matched to a gene: 9. Looked up from germline, CDR1 is MDHEN and CDR2 is SYDVKM. The CDR3 runs 18 residues. The CDR3 DNA follows: TGTGCCAGCAGTTTCCTGGCCCCGGGACTAGCGGGAGCAGATACGCAGTATTTT. Protein product: CASSFLAPGLAGADTQYF.

This chain links TRBV4-2 with TRBJ2-7, with D possibly being TRBD2 (5 bases). The CDR3 totals 14 residues. The V end was cut by 4 bases, the J end by 6 bases, with 16 bases between. Germline V gives CDR1 LGHNA, CDR2 YNFKEQ. In DNA, the CDR3 is TGTGCCAGCAGCCCTCGAAGAGGGTTCCGCGAGCAGTACTTC. It codes for CASSPRRGFREQYF.

The chain uses TRBV14 and TRBJ2-7; D unresolved. With 2 bases removed from V and 0 bases from J, the gap between germline ends came to 8 bases. Germline CDR1 SGHDN, CDR2 FVKESK. The CDR3 length is 14 residues. CDR3 protein: CASSQTRASYEQYF. CDR3 coding DNA: TGTGCCAGCAGCCAAACCCGGGCCTCCTACGAGCAGTACTTC.

CDR3 sequence reads: CASSYRGSSTDTQYF. The CDR3 DNA follows: TGTGCCAGCAGTTACCGCGGGTCTAGCACAGATACGCAGTATTTT. The chain carries TRBV6-6 and TRBJ2-3; possibly TRBD2 for D (5 bases). Trimming took off 2 bases at V and 0 bases at J, with 9 bases between the two ends. The germline V gene encodes CDR1 MNHNY and CDR2 SVGAGI (reference sequence). This CDR3 spans 15 amino acids.

The V call is TRBV30, the J call TRBJ1-1, with 8 bases identical to TRBD1. CDR1 is GTSNPN and CDR2 is SVGIG in the germline V gene (reference sequence). The V gene end was trimmed by 1 base and the J gene end by 4 bases; junction bases not matched to a gene: 2. CDR3 length: 13 amino acids. CDR3 bases: TGTGCCTGGAGTGACGACAGGGGCACTGAAGCTTTCTTT. Translating it yields CAWSDDRGTEAFF.

The chain uses TRBV6-1 and TRBJ2-7; 10 nucleotides line up with TRBD2. The CDR3 sequence is 15 residues long. With V trimmed by 7 bases and J by 9 bases, 15 bases remained unmatched. Germline assignment: CDR1 MNHNS and CDR2 SASEGT. CDR3 protein: CASTPRLAGLVGQYF. CDR3 bases: TGTGCCAGCACCCCCCGACTAGCGGGCCTGGTAGGGCAGTACTTC.

This chain connects TRBV13 to TRBJ2-3; 8 bases are a match to TRBD2. The CDR3 sequence is 17 residues long. CDR1 is PRHDT and CDR2 is FYEKMQ in the germline V gene (reference sequence). Germline trimming cut 5 bases from V and 3 bases from J; bases unmatched to any gene: 13. In DNA form, the CDR3 reads TGTGCCAGCAGCCACAAGGCCGGGAGGGCCAGAACAGATACGCAGTATTTT. It is translated as CASSHKAGRARTDTQYF.

This chain connects TRBV5-1 to TRBJ2-7, with TRBD2 matching 13 bases. The germline V gene encodes CDR1 SGHRS and CDR2 YFSETQ. V shed 4 bases, J shed 2 bases, and the junction held 9 bases outside the gene matches. The CDR3 has 17 amino acids. CDR3 nucleotides: TGCGCCAGCAGCGGCGGACTAGCGGGAGTGCTTCCCTACGAGCAGTACTTC. Translating gives CASSGGLAGVLPYEQYF.

A word on this clone: Distinct nucleotide sequences in the sample also encode this CDR3. The rearrangement uses TRBV20-1 and TRBJ2-5; D is unclear. The CDR3 consists of 10 residues. Trimming cost V 5 bases and J 0 bases, with 1 base left between them. The germline CDR1 and CDR2 sequences are DFQATT and SNEGSKA (reference sequence). The CDR3 protein is CSAHQETQYF. The CDR3 bases are TGCAGTGCTCACCAAGAGACCCAGTACTTC.

V and J are TRBV5-8 and TRBJ2-1, with 9 bases lining up with TRBD2. Germline-derived CDR1 and CDR2 are SGHTS and YDEGEE. The V gene end was trimmed by 4 bases and the J gene end by 4 bases; junction bases not matched to a gene: 6. The CDR3 has 15 residues. In nucleotides, the CDR3 is TGTGCCAGCAGCCGGACTAGCGTAAAATACAATGAGCAGTTCTTC. This translates into CASSRTSVKYNEQFF.

The chain employs TRBV7-6 and TRBJ2-2; D tentatively fits TRBD1 or TRBD2 (6 bases each). This CDR3 has 16 residues. The germline V and J ends were trimmed by 5 bases and 6 bases, with 19 bases remaining between them. Germline V lookup: CDR1 SGHVS, CDR2 FNYEAQ. The CDR3 is CASSPRPAGEAGELFF. Here the CDR3 DNA reads TGTGCCAGCAGCCCCCGCCCGGCAGGGGAGGCCGGGGAGCTGTTTTTT.

The chain combines TRBV2 with TRBJ2-3, with 9 bases aligning to TRBD1. There are 20 residues in the CDR3. V trimming: 2 bases; J trimming: 3 bases; junction bases outside the gene matches: 18. Germline loops: CDR1 SNHLY, CDR2 FYNNEI. Written as DNA, the CDR3 is TGTGCCAGCAGTGAAAGTTTACAGGGGGCGCAAGGGAATGGGACAGATACGCAGTATTTT. This gives the protein CASSESLQGAQGNGTDTQYF.

This chain joins TRBV7-2 and TRBJ2-5; D is unclear. This CDR3 contains 13 residues. V lost 2 bases to trimming and J lost 5 bases, with 9 bases between them. Looked up from germline, CDR1 is SGHTA and CDR2 is FQGNSA. This CDR3 is CASSLLIGETQYF. In DNA form, the CDR3 reads TGTGCCAGCAGCTTACTCATAGGGGAGACCCAGTACTTC.

This clone appeared once. CDR3 nucleotide sequence: TGTGCCAGCAGTTACTCGAAGGGGTTGGAGACCCAGTACTTC. This encodes CASSYSKGLETQYF. J is TRBJ2-5 and V is TRBV6-6, with D possibly matching TRBD1 (5 bases). The CDR3 totals 14 residues. Germline-derived CDR1 and CDR2 are MNHNY and SVGAGI (reference sequence). V lost 0 bases and J 5 bases, leaving 10 bases between the germline ends.

The chain employs TRBV15 and TRBJ2-1, with TRBD1 matching over 9 bases. In germline, CDR1 is LNHNV, CDR2 YYDKDF (reference sequence). This CDR3 is 19 amino acids long. V lost 3 bases, J lost 8 bases, and 20 bases stayed unmatched. The CDR3 is CATSSLPGQGLERSDEQFF. The CDR3 bases are TGTGCCACCAGCAGCCTGCCGGGACAGGGCCTAGAACGTTCTGATGAGCAGTTCTTC.

This chain uses TRBV27 with TRBJ2-1; 8 bases align to TRBD2. The CDR3 loop spans 14 amino acids. Unmatched junction bases numbered 4, after V lost 4 bases and J lost 5 bases. Per the germline V gene, CDR1 is MNHEY and CDR2 is SMNVEV (reference sequence). CDR3 region: CASSYGLAHNEQFF. The CDR3 coding sequence is TGTGCCAGCAGTTATGGACTAGCCCACAATGAGCAGTTCTTC.

CDR3: CASSQRTYHNSYEQYF. Written as DNA, the CDR3 is TGTGCCAGCAGTCAAAGGACATACCACAATTCCTACGAGCAGTACTTC. V and J are TRBV27 and TRBJ2-7; D may be TRBD1 (5 bases). CDR1 is MNHEY and CDR2 is SMNVEV in the germline V gene (reference sequence). The CDR3 spans 16 residues. Trimming left V 5 bases short and J 1 base short, with 18 bases between.

V and J are TRBV15 and TRBJ1-5, with unresolved D. V lost 0 bases and J lost 7, with 19 bases in between. Germline V gives CDR1 LNHNV, CDR2 YYDKDF (reference sequence). The CDR3 loop spans 17 amino acids. Written as DNA, the CDR3 is TGTGCCACCAGCAGAGATATTGGCCCCTACCTTGCCCAGCCCCAGCATTTT. Translation: CATSRDIGPYLAQPQHF.

V and J are TRBV28 and TRBJ1-5; 10 positions match TRBD1. The CDR3 extends over 17 amino acids. CDR1 is MDHEN and CDR2 is SYDVKM in the germline V gene. Unmatched junction bases numbered 11, after V lost 6 bases and J lost 3 bases. CDR3 sequence: CASSPRSGTGANQPQHF. The CDR3 coding sequence is TGTGCCAGCAGCCCACGATCCGGGACAGGGGCCAATCAGCCCCAGCATTTT.

The chain links TRBV28 to TRBJ1-1; possibly TRBD1 for D (6 bases). The CDR3 is made up of 15 amino acids. CDR1 and CDR2 from the germline V gene are MDHEN and SYDVKM. V was cut by 4 bases and J by 2 bases, with 14 bases left in between. The CDR3 is CASSSRGGGNTEAFF. CDR3 coding DNA: TGTGCCAGCAGTTCCCGGGGAGGGGGTAACACTGAAGCTTTCTTT.

The V call is TRBV15, the J call TRBJ2-1; 14 bases match TRBD2. The V gene end was trimmed by 0 bases and the J gene end by 3 bases; junction bases not matched to a gene: 10. The CDR3 runs 20 residues. Germline V gene lookup returns CDR1 LNHNV and CDR2 YYDKDF (reference sequence). The CDR3 bases are TGTGCCACCAGCAGAGAGGAAGGGACTAGCGGGAGAGCGGGCTACAATGAGCAGTTCTTC. Encoded protein: CATSREEGTSGRAGYNEQFF.

V gene TRBV7-9 combines with J gene TRBJ1-2, with a possible D match to TRBD1 (5 bases). The germline CDR1 and CDR2 sequences are SEHNR and FQNEAQ (reference sequence). The CDR3 has 15 amino acids. V lost 2 bases, J lost 6 bases, and 16 bases lay in between. This chain's CDR3 is CASSLKVGEVDGYTF. CDR3 DNA: TGTGCCAGCAGCTTAAAAGTAGGGGAGGTAGATGGCTACACCTTC.

The chain joins TRBV9 to TRBJ2-3; 15 bases are a match to TRBD2. The germline V gene encodes CDR1 SGDLS and CDR2 YYNGEE. Unmatched junction bases numbered 5, after V lost 3 bases and J lost 0 bases. This CDR3 has 18 residues. Here the CDR3 DNA reads TGTGCCAGCAGCGGCGGACTAGCGGGAGGGGCCAGCACAGATACGCAGTATTTT. It encodes CASSGGLAGGASTDTQYF.

The J gene is TRBJ1-2, the V gene TRBV27; D is undetermined. Per germline, CDR1 MNHEY and CDR2 SMNVEV (reference sequence). The CDR3 has 15 residues. Trimming pared 0 bases from V and 4 bases from J, leaving 12 bases between. The CDR3 here is CASSLSGMNFYGYTF. CDR3 DNA: TGTGCCAGCAGTTTATCAGGGATGAACTTCTATGGCTACACCTTC.

The CDR3 spells CASSSLPQGMNTEAFF. The CDR3 DNA sequence: TGTGCCAGCAGTTCCTTACCACAGGGAATGAACACTGAAGCTTTCTTT. The chain joins TRBV6-5 to TRBJ1-1, with TRBD1 as a possible D gene (6 bases). V was clipped by 4 bases and J by 0 bases, with 15 bases between them. The germline CDR1 and CDR2 sequences are MNHEY and SVGAGI. The CDR3 spans 16 residues.